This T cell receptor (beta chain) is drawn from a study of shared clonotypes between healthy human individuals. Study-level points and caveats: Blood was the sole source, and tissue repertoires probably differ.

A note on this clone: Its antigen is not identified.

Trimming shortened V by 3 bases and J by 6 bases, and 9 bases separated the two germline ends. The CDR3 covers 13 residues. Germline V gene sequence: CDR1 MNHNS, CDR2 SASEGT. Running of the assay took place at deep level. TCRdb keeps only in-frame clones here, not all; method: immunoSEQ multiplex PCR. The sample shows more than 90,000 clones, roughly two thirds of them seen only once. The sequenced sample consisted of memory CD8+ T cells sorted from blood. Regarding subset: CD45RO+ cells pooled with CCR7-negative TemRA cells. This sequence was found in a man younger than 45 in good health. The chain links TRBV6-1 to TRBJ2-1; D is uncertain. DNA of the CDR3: TGTGCCAGCAGTGAGGGATACCTCAATGAGCAGTTCTTC. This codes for CASSEGYLNEQFF.